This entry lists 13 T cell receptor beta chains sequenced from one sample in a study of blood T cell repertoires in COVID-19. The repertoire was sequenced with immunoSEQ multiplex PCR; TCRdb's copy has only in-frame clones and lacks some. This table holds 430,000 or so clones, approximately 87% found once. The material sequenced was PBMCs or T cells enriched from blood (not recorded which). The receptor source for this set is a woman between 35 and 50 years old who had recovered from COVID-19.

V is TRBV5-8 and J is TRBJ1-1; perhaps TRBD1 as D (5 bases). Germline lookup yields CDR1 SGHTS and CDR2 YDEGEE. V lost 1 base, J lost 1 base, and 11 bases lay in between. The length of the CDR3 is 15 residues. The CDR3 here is CASSLRGRGNTEAFF. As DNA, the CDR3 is TGTGCCAGCAGCTTGAGGGGTAGAGGGAACACTGAAGCTTTCTTT.

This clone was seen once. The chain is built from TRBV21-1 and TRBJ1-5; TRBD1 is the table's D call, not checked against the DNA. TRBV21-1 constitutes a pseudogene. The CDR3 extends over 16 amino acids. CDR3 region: CASTQPADRSNQPQHF. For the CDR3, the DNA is TGTGCCAGCACCCAGCCCGCCGACAGGAGTAATCAGCCCCAGCATTTT.

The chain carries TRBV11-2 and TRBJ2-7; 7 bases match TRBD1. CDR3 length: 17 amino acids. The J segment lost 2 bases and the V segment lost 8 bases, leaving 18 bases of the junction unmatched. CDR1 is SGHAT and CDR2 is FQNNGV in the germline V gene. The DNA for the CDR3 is TGTGCCAGCTACAACACTACACCGGGACAGCGGCCCTACGAGCAGTACTTC. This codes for CASYNTTPGQRPYEQYF.

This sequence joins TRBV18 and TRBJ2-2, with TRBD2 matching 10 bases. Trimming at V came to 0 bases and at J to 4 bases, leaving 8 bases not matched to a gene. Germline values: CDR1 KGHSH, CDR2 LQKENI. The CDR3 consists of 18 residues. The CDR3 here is CASSPPGLRLAGTGELFF. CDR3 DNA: TGTGCCAGCTCACCACCGGGGTTAAGACTAGCGGGCACCGGGGAGCTGTTTTTT.

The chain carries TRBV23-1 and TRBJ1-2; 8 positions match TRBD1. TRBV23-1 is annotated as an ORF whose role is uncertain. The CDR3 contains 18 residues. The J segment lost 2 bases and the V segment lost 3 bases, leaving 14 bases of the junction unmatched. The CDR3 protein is CASSHYGTGSRVNYGYTF. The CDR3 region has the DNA TGCGCCAGCAGTCACTATGGGACAGGAAGCCGCGTAAACTATGGCTACACCTTC.

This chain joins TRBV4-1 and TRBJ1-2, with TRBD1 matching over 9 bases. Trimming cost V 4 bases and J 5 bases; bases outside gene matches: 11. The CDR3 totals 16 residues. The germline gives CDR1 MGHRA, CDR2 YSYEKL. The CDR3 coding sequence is TGCGCCAGCAGCCCTTTTGGGACAGGGACACGGTATGGCTACACCTTC. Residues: CASSPFGTGTRYGYTF.

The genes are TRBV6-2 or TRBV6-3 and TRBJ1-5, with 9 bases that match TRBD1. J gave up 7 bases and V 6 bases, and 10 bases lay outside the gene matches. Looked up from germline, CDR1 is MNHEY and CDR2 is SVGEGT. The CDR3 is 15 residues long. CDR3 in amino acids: CASRPTGGKGQPQHF. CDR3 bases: TGTGCCAGCAGGCCTACAGGGGGCAAAGGGCAGCCCCAGCATTTT.

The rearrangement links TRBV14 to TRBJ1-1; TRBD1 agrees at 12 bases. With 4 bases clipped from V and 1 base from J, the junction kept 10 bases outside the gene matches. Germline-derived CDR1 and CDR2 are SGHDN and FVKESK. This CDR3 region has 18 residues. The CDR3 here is CASSRFGTGGYGNTEAFF. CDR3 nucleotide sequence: TGTGCCAGCAGCCGCTTTGGGACAGGGGGCTACGGGAACACTGAAGCTTTCTTT.

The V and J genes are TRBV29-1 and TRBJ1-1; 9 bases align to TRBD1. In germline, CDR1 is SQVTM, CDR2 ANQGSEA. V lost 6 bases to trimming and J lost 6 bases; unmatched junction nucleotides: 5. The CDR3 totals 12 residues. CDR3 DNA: TGCAGCGTAGGACAGGGGCTGTCTGAAGCTTTCTTT. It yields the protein CSVGQGLSEAFF.

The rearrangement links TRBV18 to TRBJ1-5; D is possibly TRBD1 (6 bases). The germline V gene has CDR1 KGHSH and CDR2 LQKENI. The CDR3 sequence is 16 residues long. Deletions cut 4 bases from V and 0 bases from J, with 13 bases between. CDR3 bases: TGTGCCAGCTCACTAACAGGGTTATTTAGCAATCAGCCCCAGCATTTT. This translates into CASSLTGLFSNQPQHF.

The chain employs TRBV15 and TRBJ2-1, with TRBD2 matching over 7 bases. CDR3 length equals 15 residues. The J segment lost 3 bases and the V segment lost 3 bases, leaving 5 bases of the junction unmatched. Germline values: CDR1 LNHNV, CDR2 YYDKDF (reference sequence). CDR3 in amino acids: CATSSSSGIYNEQFF. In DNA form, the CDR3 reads TGTGCCACCAGCAGTTCTAGCGGCATCTACAATGAGCAGTTCTTC.

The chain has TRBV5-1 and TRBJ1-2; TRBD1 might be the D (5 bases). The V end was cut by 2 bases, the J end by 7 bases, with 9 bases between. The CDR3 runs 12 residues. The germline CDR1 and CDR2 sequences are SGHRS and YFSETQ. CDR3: CASSLDSFGYTF. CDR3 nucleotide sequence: TGCGCCAGCAGCTTAGACAGCTTTGGCTACACCTTC.

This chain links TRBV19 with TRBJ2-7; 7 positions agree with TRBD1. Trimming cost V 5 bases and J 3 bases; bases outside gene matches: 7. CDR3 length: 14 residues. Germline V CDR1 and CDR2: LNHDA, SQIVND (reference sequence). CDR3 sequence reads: CASSFLGQSYEQYF. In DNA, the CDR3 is TGTGCCAGTAGTTTCCTGGGACAGAGCTACGAGCAGTACTTC.